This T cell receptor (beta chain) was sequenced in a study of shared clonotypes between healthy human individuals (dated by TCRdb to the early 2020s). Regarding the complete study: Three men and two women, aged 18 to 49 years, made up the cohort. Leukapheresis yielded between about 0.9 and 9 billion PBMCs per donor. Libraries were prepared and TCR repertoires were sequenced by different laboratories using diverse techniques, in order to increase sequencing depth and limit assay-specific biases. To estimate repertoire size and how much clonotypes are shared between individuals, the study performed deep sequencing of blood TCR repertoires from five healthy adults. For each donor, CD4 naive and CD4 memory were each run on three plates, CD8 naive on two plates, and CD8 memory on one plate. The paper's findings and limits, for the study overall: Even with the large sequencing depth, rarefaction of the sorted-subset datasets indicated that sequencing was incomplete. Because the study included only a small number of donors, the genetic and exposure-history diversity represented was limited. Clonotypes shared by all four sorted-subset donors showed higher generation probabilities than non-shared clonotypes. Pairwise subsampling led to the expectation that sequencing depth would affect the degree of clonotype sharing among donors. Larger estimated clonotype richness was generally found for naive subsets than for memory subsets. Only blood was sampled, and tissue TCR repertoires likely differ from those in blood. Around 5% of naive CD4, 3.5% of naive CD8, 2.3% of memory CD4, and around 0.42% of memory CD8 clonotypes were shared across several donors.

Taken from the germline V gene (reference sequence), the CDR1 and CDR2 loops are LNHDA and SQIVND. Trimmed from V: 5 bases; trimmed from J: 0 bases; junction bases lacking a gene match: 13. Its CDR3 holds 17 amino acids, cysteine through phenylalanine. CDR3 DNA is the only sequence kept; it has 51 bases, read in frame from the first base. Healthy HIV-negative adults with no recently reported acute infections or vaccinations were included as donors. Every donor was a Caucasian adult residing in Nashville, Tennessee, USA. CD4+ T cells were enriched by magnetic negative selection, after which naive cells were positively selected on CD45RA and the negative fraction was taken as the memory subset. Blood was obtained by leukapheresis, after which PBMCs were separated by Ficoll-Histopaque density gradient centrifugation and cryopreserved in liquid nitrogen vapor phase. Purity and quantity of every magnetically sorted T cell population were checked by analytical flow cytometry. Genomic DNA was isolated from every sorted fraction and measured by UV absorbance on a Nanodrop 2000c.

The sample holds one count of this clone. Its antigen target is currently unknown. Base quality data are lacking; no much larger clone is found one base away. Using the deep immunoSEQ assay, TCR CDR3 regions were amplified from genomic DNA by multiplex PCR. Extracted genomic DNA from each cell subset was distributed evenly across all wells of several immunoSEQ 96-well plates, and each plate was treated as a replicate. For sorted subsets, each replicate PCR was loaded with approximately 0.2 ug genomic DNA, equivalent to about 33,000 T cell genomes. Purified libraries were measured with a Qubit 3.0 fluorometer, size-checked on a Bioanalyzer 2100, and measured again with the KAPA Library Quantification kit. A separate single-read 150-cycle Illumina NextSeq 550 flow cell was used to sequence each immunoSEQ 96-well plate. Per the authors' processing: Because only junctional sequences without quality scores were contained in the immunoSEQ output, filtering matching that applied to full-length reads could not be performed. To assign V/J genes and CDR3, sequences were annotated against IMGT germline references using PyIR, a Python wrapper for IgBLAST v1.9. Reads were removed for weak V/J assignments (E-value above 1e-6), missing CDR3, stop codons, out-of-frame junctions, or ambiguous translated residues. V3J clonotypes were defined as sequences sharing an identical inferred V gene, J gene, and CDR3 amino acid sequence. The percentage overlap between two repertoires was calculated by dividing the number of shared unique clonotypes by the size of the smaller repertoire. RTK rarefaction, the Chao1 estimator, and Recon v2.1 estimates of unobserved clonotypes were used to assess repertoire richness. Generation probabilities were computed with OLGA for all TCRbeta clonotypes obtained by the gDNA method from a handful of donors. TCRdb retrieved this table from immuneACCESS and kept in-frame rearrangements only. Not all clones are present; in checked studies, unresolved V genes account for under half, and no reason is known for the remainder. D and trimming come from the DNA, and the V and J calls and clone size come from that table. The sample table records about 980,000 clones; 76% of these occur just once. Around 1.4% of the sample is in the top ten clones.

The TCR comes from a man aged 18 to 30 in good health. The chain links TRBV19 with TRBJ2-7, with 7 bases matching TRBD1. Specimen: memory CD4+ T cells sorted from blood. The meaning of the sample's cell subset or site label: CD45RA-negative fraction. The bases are TGTGCCAGTAGTCCGACCTTGGGGGACAGACTCTCCTACGAGCAGTACTTC. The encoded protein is CASSPTLGDRLSYEQYF. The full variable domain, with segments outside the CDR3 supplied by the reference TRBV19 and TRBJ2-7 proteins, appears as DGGITQSPKYLFRKEGQNVTLSCEQNLNHDAMYWYRQDPGQGLRLIYYSQIVNDFQKGDIAEGYSVSREKKESFPLTVTSAQKNPTAFYLCASSPTLGDRLSYEQYFGPGTRLTVT.